This note documents a single T cell receptor beta chain sequence. Germline V lookup: CDR1 LGHDT, CDR2 YNNKEL (reference sequence). Unmatched junction bases numbered 7, after V lost 6 bases and J lost 8 bases. This CDR3 is 14 amino acids long. TCRdb's copy holds only in-frame clones and misses some; the assay was immunoSEQ multiplex PCR. The top ten hold 8.6% of the sample, which has 100,000 to 150,000 clones, 91% seen once. This record belongs to a study of control samples from healthy donors and cancer patients. The specimen sequenced was blood. The origin of this receptor is a man aged 18 to 30 in good health. The chain has TRBV3-1 (or the pseudogene TRBV3-2) and TRBJ1-6; 7 nucleotides line up with TRBD1. The CDR3 nucleotides are TGTGCCAGCAGTGGAGGGGGCCGGGATTCACCCCTCCACTTT. The encoded protein is CASSGGGRDSPLHF.